A selection of T cell receptor beta chains follows, all from one sample in a study of shared clonotypes between healthy human individuals. The protocol was immunoSEQ multiplex PCR, while the TCRdb copy is restricted to in-frame clones and leaves out a portion. Found here are around 1.1 million clones, approximately 80% of them singletons; the top ten hold 0.6% to 0.75%. The sample consisted of memory CD4+ T cells from PBMCs. The origin of the receptors is a man between 18 and 35 years old in good health. Some clones in this sample may be carry-over from other donors' samples. Each CDR3 is given with its conserved first and last residue. Fields, in order: clone size, J gene, D gene, V gene, CDR3 protein, CDR3 DNA. The D gene is left open where the match is weak. A row's size may be missing; if present it is once, few, many or a size class.

. | TRBJ2-7 | TRBD1 | TRBV19 | CASSPGTGRGQYF | TGTGCCAGTAGTCCCGGGACAGGGAGGGGGCAGTACTTC
. | TRBJ1-1 | . | TRBV6-6 | CASSWVLGVREAFF | TGTGCCAGCAGTTGGGTACTGGGGGTTAGGGAAGCTTTCTTT
. | TRBJ2-7 | TRBD1 | TRBV5-1 | CASSRDRGVGEQYF | TGCGCCAGCAGCCGGGACAGAGGAGTTGGCGAGCAGTACTTC
. | TRBJ2-5 | TRBD1 | TRBV5-1 | CASSLAGTGYQETQYF | TGCGCCAGCAGCTTGGCCGGGACAGGGTACCAAGAGACCCAGTACTTC
many | TRBJ2-3 | TRBD2 | TRBV30 | CAWSIGLVGSSF | TGTGCCTGGAGTATAGGACTAGTAGGTTCTTCTTTT
. | TRBJ2-5 | . | TRBV28 | CASSASGDQETQYF | TGTGCCAGCAGTGCCTCGGGAGACCAAGAGACCCAGTACTTC
. | TRBJ1-1 | . | TRBV5-8 | CASSFLGTEAFF | TGTGCCAGCAGCTTTCTAGGGACTGAAGCTTTCTTT
. | TRBJ1-3 | . | TRBV2 | CASTPPTGNTIYF | TGTGCCAGCACCCCGCCCACTGGAAACACCATATATTTT
. | TRBJ1-1 | . | TRBV7-9 | CASSQGFRGAGTEAFF | TGTGCCAGCAGCCAGGGGTTCAGGGGAGCAGGCACTGAAGCTTTCTTT
once | TRBJ1-2 | . | TRBV28 | CASSSGVGGYTF | TGTGCCAGCAGTAGCGGGGTTGGGGGCTACACCTTC
. | TRBJ2-4 | TRBD1 | TRBV6-1 | CASRVLTGSVIQYF | TGTGCCAGCAGAGTATTGACAGGGTCCGTCATTCAGTACTTC
. | TRBJ2-7 | . | TRBV18 | CASSGAGKSSYEQYF | TGTGCCAGCTCAGGGGCCGGAAAGAGCTCCTACGAGCAGTACTTC
. | TRBJ1-2 | . | TRBV7-9 | CASSRGTSHYGYTF | TGTGCCAGCAGCCGAGGGACATCCCACTATGGCTACACCTTC
. | TRBJ2-4 | TRBD1 | TRBV4-2 | CASSQAQGAFENIQYF | TGTGCCAGCAGCCAAGCACAGGGGGCGTTCGAAAACATTCAGTACTTC
. | TRBJ2-2 | TRBD1 | TRBV10-2 | CASTKSTGTGELFF | TGCGCCAGCACCAAATCGACAGGGACCGGGGAGCTGTTTTTT
. | TRBJ2-1 | TRBD2 | TRBV4-1 | CASSQDRLAGGHEQFF | TGCGCCAGCAGCCAAGATCGGCTAGCGGGAGGGCATGAGCAGTTCTTC
. | TRBJ2-3 | . | TRBV5-4 | CASSLAIPSTDTQYF | TGTGCCAGCAGCTTGGCCATACCTAGCACAGATACGCAGTATTTT
. | TRBJ1-5 | . | TRBV7-8 | CASSSFNQPQHF | TGTGCCAGCAGCTCTTTTAATCAGCCCCAGCATTTT
. | TRBJ1-2 | . | TRBV6-6 | CASNPALGGYTF | TGTGCCAGCAACCCGGCTTTAGGTGGCTACACCTTC
. | TRBJ1-1 | . | TRBV18 | CASSTLEGVNTEAFF | TGTGCCAGCTCAACCCTTGAAGGCGTGAACACTGAAGCTTTCTTT
once | TRBJ1-2 | . | TRBV2 | CASSEWQFVGYTF | TGTGCCAGCAGTGAATGGCAGTTCGTTGGCTACACCTTC
. | TRBJ1-5 | . | TRBV19 | CATGTNLSNQPQHF | TGTGCCACCGGGACAAACCTCAGCAATCAGCCCCAGCATTTT
few | TRBJ2-2 | . | TRBV28 | CASSGRNTGELFF | TGTGCCAGCTCCGGCAGAAACACCGGGGAGCTGTTTTTT
once | TRBJ2-7 | . | TRBV20-1 | CSARKGYEQYF | TGCAGTGCTAGGAAGGGTTACGAGCAGTACTTC
once | TRBJ2-7 | . | TRBV5-6 | CASSLSGPYEQYF | TGTGCCAGCAGCCTCTCGGGGCCGTACGAGCAGTACTTC
. | TRBJ2-3 | TRBD2 | TRBV7-8 | CATSFGLALGTQYF | TGTGCCACCAGCTTCGGACTAGCTTTGGGTACGCAGTATTTT
. | TRBJ2-4 | . | TRBV7-2 | CASSLGLRDIQYF | TGTGCCAGCAGCTTAGGATTGAGGGACATTCAGTACTTC
. | TRBJ2-7 | . | TRBV28 | CASSPRGEQYF | TGTGCCAGCAGTCCTCGGGGCGAGCAGTACTTC
. | TRBJ2-1 | . | TRBV6-1 | CASSESPSGVEQFF | TGTGCCAGCAGTGAATCCCCCTCGGGGGTGGAGCAGTTCTTC
. | TRBJ1-6 | TRBD1 | TRBV30 | CAWSTRTGGSSPLHF | TGTGCCTGGAGTACCCGGACAGGGGGTAGTTCACCCCTCCACTTT
once | TRBJ2-1 | TRBD2 | TRBV29-1 | CSVARTSGRSEQFF | TGCAGCGTCGCCCGGACTAGCGGGAGATCTGAGCAGTTCTTC
. | TRBJ2-1 | . | TRBV5-1 | CASSSQGSNEQFF | TGCGCCAGCAGCTCTCAGGGGTCGAATGAGCAGTTCTTC
. | TRBJ2-7 | . | TRBV5-4 | CASSWNAGVSYEQYF | TGTGCCAGCAGCTGGAACGCAGGGGTCTCCTACGAGCAGTACTTC
. | TRBJ2-7 | . | TRBV7-9 | CASSPRGSYEQYF | TGTGCCAGCAGCCCCCGGGGATCCTACGAGCAGTACTTC
. | TRBJ1-5 | . | TRBV28 | CASSMGGAGQPQHF | TGTGCCAGCTCAATGGGGGGGGCCGGGCAGCCCCAGCATTTT
. | TRBJ1-1 | . | TRBV10-3 | CAISEGLVNTEAFF | TGTGCCATCAGTGAGGGGTTGGTCAACACTGAAGCTTTCTTT
. | TRBJ2-5 | . | TRBV9 | CASSVGPGTETQYF | TGTGCCAGCAGCGTAGGTCCGGGGACGGAGACCCAGTACTTC
. | TRBJ2-2 | . | TRBV5-1 | CASSLTPGRRSGELFF | TGCGCCAGCAGCTTGACCCCGGGACGCCGATCCGGGGAGCTGTTTTTT
. | TRBJ2-7 | . | TRBV7-2 | CASRPGSRNEQYF | TGTGCCAGCAGGCCCGGGAGTCGGAACGAGCAGTACTTC
. | TRBJ1-5 | . | TRBV4-3 | CASSQDLGQPQHF | TGCGCCAGCAGCCAAGATTTGGGTCAGCCCCAGCATTTT
. | TRBJ2-3 | TRBD2 | TRBV4-2 | CASSQEVVAGGYTQYF | TGTGCCAGCAGCCAAGAGGTAGTAGCGGGAGGATATACGCAGTATTTT
. | TRBJ2-7 | . | TRBV5-4 | CASSLGPQREQYF | TGTGCCAGCAGCTTGGGCCCCCAGCGGGAGCAGTACTTC
. | TRBJ2-7 | . | TRBV15 | CATSRDSGIPYEQYF | TGTGCCACCAGCAGAGATTCCGGGATACCCTACGAGCAGTACTTC
. | TRBJ1-5 | . | TRBV11-2 | CASSLGSDQPQHF | TGTGCCAGCAGCTTAGGTTCGGATCAGCCCCAGCATTTT
. | TRBJ2-3 | TRBD2 | TRBV5-1 | CASSLEGEAGGGDTQYF | TGCGCCAGCAGCTTGGAAGGGGAGGCGGGAGGTGGAGATACGCAGTATTTT
. | TRBJ1-1 | . | TRBV5-1 | CASSFPGPWASTEAFF | TGCGCCAGCAGCTTCCCGGGACCCTGGGCCTCCACTGAAGCTTTCTTT
. | TRBJ1-2 | . | TRBV28 | CASGLRDTVYGYTF | TGTGCCAGCGGACTCCGGGACACGGTGTATGGCTACACCTTC
few | TRBJ1-5 | . | TRBV12-5 | CASGLVLLDSNQPQHF | TGTGCTAGTGGTTTGGTACTATTGGACAGCAATCAGCCCCAGCATTTT
. | TRBJ2-7 | . | TRBV11-2 | CASSSYSYEQYF | TGTGCCAGCAGTTCATACTCCTACGAGCAGTACTTC
. | TRBJ1-5 | . | TRBV11-2 | CASSFRSNQPQHF | TGTGCCAGCAGCTTTCGGAGTAATCAGCCCCAGCATTTT